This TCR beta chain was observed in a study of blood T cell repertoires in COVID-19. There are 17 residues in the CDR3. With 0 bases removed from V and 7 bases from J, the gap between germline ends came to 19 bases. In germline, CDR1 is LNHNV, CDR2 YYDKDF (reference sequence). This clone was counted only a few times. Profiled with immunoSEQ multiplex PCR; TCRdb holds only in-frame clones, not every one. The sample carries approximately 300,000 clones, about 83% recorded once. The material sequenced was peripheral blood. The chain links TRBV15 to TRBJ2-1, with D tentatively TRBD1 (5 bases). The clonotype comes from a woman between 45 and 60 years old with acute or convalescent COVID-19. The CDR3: CATSRDVGARWGNEQFF. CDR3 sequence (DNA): TGTGCCACCAGCAGAGATGTTGGGGCCCGATGGGGAAATGAGCAGTTCTTC.